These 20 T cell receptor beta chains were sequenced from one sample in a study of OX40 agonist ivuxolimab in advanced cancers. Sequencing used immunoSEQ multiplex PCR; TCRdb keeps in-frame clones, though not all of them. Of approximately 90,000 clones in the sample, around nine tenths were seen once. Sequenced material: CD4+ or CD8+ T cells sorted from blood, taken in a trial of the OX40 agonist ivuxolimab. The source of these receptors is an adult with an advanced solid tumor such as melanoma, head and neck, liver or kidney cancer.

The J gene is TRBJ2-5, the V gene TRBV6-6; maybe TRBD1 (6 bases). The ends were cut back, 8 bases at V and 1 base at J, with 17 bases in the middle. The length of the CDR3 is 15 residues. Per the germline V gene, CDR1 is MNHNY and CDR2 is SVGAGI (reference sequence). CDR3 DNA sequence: TGTGCCAGCTCCCCCGCACAGGGAACCCAAGAGACCCAGTACTTC. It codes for CASSPAQGTQETQYF.

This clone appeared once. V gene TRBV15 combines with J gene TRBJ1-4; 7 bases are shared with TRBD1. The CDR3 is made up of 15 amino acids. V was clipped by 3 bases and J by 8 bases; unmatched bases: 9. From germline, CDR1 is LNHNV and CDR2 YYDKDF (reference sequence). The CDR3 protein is CATSRNRGQGEKLFF. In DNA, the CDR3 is TGTGCCACCAGCAGGAACAGGGGCCAGGGGGAAAAACTGTTTTTT.

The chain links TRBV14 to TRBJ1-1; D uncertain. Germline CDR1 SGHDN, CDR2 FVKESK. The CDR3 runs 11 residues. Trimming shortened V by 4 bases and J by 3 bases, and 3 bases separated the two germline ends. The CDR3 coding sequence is TGTGCCAGCAGCCGATACACTGAAGCTTTCTTT. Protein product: CASSRYTEAFF.

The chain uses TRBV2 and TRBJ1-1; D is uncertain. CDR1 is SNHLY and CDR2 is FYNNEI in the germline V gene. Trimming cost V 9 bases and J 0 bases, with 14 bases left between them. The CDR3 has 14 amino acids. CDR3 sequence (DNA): TGTGCCAGTTCCCGAGGAATTATGAACACTGAAGCTTTCTTT. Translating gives CASSRGIMNTEAFF.

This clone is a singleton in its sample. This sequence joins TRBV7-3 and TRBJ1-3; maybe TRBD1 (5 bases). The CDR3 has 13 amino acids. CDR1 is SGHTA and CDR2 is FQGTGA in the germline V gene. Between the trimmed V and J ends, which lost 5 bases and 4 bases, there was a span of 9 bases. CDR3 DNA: TGTGCCAGCAGCCCGCGGACAGGAAACACCATATATTTT. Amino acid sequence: CASSPRTGNTIYF.

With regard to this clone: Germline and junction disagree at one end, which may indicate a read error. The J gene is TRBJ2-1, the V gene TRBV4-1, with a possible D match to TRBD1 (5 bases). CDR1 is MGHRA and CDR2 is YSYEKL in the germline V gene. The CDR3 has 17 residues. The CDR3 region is CVSSLLPDNNPYNEQFF. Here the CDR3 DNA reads TGCGTCAGCAGCCTGTTACCGGACAACAATCCCTACAATGAGCAGTTCTTC.

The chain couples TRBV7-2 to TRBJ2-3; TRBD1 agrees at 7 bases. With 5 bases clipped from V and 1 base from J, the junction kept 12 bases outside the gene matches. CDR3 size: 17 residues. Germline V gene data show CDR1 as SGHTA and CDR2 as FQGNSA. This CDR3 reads CASSRRQGEWGTDTQYF. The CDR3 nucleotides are TGTGCCAGCAGCAGACGACAGGGTGAGTGGGGCACAGATACGCAGTATTTT. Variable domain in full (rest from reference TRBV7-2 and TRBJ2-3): GAGVSQSPSNKVTEKGKDVELRCDPISGHTALYWYRQSLGQGLEFLIYFQGNSAPDKSGLPSDRFSAERTGGSVSTLTIQRTQQEDSAVYLCASSRRQGEWGTDTQYFGPGTRLTVL.

The CDR3 loop reads CASTDRLNYGYTF. Here the CDR3 DNA reads TGTGCCAGCACCGACCGACTTAACTATGGCTACACCTTC. The chain is built from TRBV6-1 and TRBJ1-2; D is ambiguous. Germline V gene lookup returns CDR1 MNHNS and CDR2 SASEGT. V lost 7 bases and J 1 base, leaving 10 bases between the germline ends. The CDR3 loop spans 13 amino acids.

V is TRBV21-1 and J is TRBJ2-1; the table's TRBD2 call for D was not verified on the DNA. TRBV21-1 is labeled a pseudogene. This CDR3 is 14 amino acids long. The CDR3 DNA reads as TGTGCCAGACGACTAGCGGGGGGGACCAATGAGCAGTTCTTC. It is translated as CARRLAGGTNEQFF.

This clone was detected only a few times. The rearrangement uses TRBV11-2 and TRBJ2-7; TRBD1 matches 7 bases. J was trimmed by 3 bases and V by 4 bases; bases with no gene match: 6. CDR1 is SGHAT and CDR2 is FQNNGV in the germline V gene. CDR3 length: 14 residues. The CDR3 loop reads CASSSLRDSYEQYF. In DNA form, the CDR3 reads TGTGCCAGCAGCTCTCTCCGGGACAGCTACGAGCAGTACTTC.

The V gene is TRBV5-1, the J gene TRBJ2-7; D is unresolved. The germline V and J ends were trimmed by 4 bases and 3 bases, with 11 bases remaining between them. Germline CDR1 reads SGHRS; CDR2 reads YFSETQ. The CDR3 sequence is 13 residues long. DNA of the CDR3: TGCGCCAGCAGCCTGGTACCGAACTACGAGCAGTACTTC. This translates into CASSLVPNYEQYF.

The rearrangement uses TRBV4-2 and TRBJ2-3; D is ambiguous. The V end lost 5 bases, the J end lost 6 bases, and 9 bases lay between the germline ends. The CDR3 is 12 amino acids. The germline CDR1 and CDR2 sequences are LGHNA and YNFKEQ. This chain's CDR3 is CASSASRDTQYF. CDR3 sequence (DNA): TGTGCCAGCAGCGCTTCTAGGGATACGCAGTATTTT.

The CDR3 region has the DNA TGCAGCGTTGGTGAGGGGGGCCCTCGCAACGAGCAGTTCTTC. As protein: CSVGEGGPRNEQFF. The genes are TRBV29-1 and TRBJ2-1; possibly TRBD1 or TRBD2 for D (6 bases each). Trimming stripped 4 bases from V and 10 bases from J, with 20 bases between. The CDR3 runs to 14 residues. Germline CDR1 is SQVTM and CDR2 is ANQGSEA.

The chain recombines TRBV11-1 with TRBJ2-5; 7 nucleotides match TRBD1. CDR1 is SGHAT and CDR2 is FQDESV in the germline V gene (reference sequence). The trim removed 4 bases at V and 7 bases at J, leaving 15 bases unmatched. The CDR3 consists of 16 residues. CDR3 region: CASSSLRGNQPSTQYF. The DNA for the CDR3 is TGTGCCAGCAGCTCGCTCAGGGGGAACCAGCCTTCGACCCAGTACTTC.

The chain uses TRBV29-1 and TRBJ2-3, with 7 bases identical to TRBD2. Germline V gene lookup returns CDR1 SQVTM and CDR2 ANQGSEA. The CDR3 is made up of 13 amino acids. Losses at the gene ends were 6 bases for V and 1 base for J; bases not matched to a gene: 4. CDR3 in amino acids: CSVRTSGTDTQYF. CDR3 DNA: TGCAGCGTCCGGACTAGTGGCACAGATACGCAGTATTTT.

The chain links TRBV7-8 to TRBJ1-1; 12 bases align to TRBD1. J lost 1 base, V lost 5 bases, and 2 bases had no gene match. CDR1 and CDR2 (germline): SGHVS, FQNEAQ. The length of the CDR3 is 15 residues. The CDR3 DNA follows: TGTGCCAGCAGCATGGGACAGGGGGCGAACACTGAAGCTTTCTTT. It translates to CASSMGQGANTEAFF.

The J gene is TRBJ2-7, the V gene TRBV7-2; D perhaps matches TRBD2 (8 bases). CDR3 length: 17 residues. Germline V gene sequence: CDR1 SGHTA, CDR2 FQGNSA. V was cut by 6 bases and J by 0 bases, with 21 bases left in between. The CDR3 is CASSQVGRGLLSYEQYF. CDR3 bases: TGTGCCAGCAGTCAGGTCGGGAGGGGGCTCCTCTCCTACGAGCAGTACTTC.

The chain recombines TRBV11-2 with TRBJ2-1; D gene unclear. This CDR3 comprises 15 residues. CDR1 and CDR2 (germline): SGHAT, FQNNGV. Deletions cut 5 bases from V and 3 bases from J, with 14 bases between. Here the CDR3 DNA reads TGTGCCAGCAGCGATAAGTCCCGGAACTACAATGAGCAGTTCTTC. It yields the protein CASSDKSRNYNEQFF.

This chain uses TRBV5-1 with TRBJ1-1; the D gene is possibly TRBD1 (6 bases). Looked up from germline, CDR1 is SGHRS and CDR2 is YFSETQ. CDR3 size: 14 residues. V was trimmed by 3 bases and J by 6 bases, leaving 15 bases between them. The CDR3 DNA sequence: TGCGCCAGCAGCTCAAATACAGGGATCCCTGAAGCTTTCTTT. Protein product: CASSSNTGIPEAFF.

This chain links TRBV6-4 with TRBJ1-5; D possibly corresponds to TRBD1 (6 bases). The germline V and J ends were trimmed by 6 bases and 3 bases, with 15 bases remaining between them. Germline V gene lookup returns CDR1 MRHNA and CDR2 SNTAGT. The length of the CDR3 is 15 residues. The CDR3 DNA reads TGTGCCAGCAGAGGACAGCCAAACTCCAATCAGCCCCAGCATTTT. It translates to CASRGQPNSNQPQHF.